This TCR beta chain was captured in a study of early T cells in non-severe SARS-CoV-2 infection. Study-level points and caveats: Private and CD4 specificities were missed by VDJdb matching, which favored anti-spike CD8 responses.

Unique molecular identifiers were affixed to single, distinct cDNA molecules. TCRdb recomputed calls from the 5' RACE reads with MiXCR, one row per CDR3 protein. This sample has about 31,000 distinct CDR3 sequences, with approximately 5% found just once. The CDR3 has 17 residues. This clonotype has a handful of counts. The antigen is not known. This sequence originates from an adult who was a healthcare worker with PCR-confirmed SARS-CoV-2 infection or an uninfected control (not recorded which). The rearrangement joins TRBV21-1 to TRBJ2-1. TRBV21-1 is assigned pseudogene status. Sequenced input: whole blood. The CDR3 DNA sequence: TGTGCCAGCAGCAAAGCGGTCGATAGATGTCCCTACAATGAGCAGTTCTTC. Encoded protein: CASSKAVDRCPYNEQFF.